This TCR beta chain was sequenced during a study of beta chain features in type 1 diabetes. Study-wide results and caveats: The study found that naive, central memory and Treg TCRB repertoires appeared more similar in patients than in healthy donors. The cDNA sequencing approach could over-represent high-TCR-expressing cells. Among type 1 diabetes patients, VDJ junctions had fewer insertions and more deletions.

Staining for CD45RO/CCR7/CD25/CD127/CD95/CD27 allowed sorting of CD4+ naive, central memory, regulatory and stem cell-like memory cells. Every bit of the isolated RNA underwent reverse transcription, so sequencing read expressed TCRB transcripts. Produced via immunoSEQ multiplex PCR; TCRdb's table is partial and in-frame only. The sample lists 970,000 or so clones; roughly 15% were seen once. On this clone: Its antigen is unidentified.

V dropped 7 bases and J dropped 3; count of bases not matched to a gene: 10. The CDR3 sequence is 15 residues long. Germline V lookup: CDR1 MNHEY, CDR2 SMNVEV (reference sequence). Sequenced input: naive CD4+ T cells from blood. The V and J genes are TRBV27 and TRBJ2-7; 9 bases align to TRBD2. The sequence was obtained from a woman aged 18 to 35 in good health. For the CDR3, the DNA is TGTGCCAGCAAGACGGCGGGAGGGCCAAACTACGAGCAGTACTTC. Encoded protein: CASKTAGGPNYEQYF.